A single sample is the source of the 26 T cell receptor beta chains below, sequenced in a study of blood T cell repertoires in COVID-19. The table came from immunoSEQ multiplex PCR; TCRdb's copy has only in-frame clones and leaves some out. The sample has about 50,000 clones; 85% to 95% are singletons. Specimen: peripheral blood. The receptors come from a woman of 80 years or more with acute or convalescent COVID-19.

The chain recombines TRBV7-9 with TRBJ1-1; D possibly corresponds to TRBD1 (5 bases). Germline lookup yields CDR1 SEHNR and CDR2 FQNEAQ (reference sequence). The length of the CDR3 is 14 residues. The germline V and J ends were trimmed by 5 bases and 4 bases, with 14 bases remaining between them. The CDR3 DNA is TGTGCCAGCAGCGATCATACAGGAAGCACTGAAGCTTTCTTT. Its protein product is CASSDHTGSTEAFF.

The CDR3 sequence is CASSHPRGTPNTEAFF. For the CDR3, the DNA is TGCGCCAGCAGCCACCCTCGTGGGACACCGAACACTGAAGCTTTCTTT. The chain uses TRBV4-1 and TRBJ1-1, with D perhaps TRBD1 (6 bases). The CDR3 is 16 amino acids. Trimming removed 3 bases from V and 1 base from J, with 15 bases in between. Germline V gives CDR1 MGHRA, CDR2 YSYEKL.

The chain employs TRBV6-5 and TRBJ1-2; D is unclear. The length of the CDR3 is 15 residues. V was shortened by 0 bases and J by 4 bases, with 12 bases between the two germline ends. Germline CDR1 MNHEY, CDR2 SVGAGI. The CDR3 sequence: CASSYSSDGGYGYTF. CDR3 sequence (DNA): TGTGCCAGCAGTTACTCCTCAGACGGCGGCTATGGCTACACCTTC.

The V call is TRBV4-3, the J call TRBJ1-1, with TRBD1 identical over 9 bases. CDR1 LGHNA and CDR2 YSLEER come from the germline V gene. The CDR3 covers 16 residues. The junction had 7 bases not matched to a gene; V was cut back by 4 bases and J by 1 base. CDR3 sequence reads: CASSRGPGQGNTEAFF. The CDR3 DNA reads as TGCGCCAGCAGCCGGGGACCGGGACAGGGGAACACTGAAGCTTTCTTT.

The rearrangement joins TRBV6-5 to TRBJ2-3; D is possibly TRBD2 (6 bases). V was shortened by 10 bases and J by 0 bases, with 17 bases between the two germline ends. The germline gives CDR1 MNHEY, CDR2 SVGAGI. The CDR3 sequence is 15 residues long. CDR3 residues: CATSVGGTSTDTQYF. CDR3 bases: TGTGCCACCAGCGTTGGGGGGACTAGCACAGATACGCAGTATTTT.

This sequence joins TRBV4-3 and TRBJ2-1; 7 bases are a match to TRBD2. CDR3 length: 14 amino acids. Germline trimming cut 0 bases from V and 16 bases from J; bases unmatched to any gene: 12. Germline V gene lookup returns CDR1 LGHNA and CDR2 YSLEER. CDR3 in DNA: TGCGCCAGCAGCCAAGATCGGGGAGGCGGGAGCCCCTTCTTC. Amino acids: CASSQDRGGGSPFF.

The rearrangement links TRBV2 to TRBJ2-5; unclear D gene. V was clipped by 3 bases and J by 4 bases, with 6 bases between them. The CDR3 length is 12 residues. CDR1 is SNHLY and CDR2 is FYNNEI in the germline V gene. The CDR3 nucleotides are TGTGCCAGCAGTGAGGTGAGAGAGACCCAGTACTTC. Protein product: CASSEVRETQYF.

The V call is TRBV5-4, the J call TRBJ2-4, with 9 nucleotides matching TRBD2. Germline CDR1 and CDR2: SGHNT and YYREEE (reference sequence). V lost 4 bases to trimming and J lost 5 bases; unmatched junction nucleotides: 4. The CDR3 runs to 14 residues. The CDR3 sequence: CASSRASGENIQYF. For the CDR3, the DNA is TGTGCCAGCAGCCGAGCTAGCGGGGAAAACATTCAGTACTTC.

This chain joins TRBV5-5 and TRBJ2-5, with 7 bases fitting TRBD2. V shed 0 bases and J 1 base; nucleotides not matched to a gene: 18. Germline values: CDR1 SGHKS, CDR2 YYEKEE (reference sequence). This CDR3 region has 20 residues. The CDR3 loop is CASSLVRGRASGKIQETQYF. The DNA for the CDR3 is TGTGCCAGCAGCTTGGTCCGAGGAAGGGCTAGCGGAAAGATCCAAGAGACCCAGTACTTC.

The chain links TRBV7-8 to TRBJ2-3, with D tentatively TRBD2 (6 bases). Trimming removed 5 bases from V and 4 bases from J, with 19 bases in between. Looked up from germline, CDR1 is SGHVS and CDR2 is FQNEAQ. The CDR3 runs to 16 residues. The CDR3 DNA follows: TGTGCCAGCAGCCTACTAGCTATATATCGGGCAGATACGCAGTATTTT. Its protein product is CASSLLAIYRADTQYF.

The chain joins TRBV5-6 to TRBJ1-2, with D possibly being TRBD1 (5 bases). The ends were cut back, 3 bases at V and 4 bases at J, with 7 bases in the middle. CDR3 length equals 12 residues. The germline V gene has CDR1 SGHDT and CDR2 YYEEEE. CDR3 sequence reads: CASSSDSYGYTF. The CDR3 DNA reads TGTGCCAGCAGCTCCGACAGCTATGGCTACACCTTC.

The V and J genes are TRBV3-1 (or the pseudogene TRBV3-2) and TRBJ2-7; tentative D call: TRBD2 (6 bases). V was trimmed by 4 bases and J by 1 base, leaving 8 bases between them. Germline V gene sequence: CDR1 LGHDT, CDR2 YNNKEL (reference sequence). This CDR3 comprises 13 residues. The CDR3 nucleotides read TGTGCCAGCAGCCTAGGGACTTCCTACGAGCAGTACTTC. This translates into CASSLGTSYEQYF.

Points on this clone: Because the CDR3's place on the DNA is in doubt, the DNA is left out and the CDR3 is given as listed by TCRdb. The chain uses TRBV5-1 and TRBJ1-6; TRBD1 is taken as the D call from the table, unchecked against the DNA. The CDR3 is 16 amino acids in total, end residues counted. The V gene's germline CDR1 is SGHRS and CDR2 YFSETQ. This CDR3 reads CASSLDFGPGNSPLHF.

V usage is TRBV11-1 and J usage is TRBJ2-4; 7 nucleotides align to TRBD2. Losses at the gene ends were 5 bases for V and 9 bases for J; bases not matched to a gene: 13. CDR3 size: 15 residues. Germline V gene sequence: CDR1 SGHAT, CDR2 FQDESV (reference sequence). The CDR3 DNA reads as TGTGCCAGCAGCGCCAACGGACTAGTTGCGTCCATTCAGTACTTC. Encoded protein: CASSANGLVASIQYF.

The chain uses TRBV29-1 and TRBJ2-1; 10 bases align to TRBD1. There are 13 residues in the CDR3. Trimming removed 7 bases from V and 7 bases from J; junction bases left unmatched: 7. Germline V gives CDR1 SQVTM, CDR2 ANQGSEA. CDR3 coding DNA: TGCAGCGCCGACAGGGGGCGTGGGAATGAGCAGTTCTTC. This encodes CSADRGRGNEQFF.

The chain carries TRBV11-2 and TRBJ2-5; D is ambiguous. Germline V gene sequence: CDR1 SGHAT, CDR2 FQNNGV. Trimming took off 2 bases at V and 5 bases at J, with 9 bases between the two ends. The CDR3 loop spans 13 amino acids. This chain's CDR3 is CASSLPNRETQYF. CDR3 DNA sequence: TGTGCCAGCAGCTTACCCAATCGGGAGACCCAGTACTTC.

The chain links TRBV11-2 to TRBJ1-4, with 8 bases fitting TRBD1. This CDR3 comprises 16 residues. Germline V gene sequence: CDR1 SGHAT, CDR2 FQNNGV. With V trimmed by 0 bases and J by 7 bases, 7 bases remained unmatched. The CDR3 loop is CASSLEGQGYAEKLFF. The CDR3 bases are TGTGCCAGCAGCTTAGAAGGACAGGGATACGCTGAAAAACTGTTTTTT. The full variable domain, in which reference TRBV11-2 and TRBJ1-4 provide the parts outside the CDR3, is EAGVAQSPRYKIIEKRQSVAFWCNPISGHATLYWYQQILGQGPKLLIQFQNNGVVDDSQLPKDRFSAERLKGVDSTLKIQPAKLEDSAVYLCASSLEGQGYAEKLFFGSGTQLSVL.

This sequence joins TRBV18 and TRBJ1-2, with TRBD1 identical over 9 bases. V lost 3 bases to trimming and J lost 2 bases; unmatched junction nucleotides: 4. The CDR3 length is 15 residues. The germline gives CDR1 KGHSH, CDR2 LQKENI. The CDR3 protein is CASSPPGTGNYGYTF. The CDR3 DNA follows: TGTGCCAGCTCACCCCCCGGGACAGGGAACTATGGCTACACCTTC.

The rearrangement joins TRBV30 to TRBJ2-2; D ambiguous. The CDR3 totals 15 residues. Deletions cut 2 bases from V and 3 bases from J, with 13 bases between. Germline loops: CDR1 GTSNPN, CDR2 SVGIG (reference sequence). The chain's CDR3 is CAWSPAAKHTGELFF. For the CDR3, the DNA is TGTGCCTGGAGTCCCGCGGCGAAACACACCGGGGAGCTGTTTTTT.

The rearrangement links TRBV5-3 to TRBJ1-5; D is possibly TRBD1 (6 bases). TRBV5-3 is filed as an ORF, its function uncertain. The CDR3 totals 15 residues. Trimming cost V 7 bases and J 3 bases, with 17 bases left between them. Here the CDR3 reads CARLGAGVVNQPQHF. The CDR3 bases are TGTGCCAGATTGGGGGCAGGGGTTGTCAATCAGCCCCAGCATTTT.

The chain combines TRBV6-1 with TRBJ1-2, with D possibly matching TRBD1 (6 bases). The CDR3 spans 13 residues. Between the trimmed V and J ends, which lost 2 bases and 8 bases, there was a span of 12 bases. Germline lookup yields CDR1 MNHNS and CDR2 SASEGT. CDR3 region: CASSEPGVFGYTF. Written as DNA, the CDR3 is TGTGCCAGCAGTGAACCAGGGGTGTTCGGCTACACCTTC.

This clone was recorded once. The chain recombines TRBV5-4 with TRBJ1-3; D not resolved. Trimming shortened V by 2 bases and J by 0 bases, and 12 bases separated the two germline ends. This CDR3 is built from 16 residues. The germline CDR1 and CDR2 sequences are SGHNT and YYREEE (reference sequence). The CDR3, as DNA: TGTGCCAGCAGCTTTGCGGGAGGGATCTCTGGAAACACCATATATTTT. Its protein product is CASSFAGGISGNTIYF.

Written as DNA, the CDR3 is TGTGCCAGCAGCTTGGGACTAGCGAGCTCCTACAATGAGCAGTTCTTC. It yields the protein CASSLGLASSYNEQFF. The chain has TRBV5-6 and TRBJ2-1; TRBD2 matches at 8 bases. The CDR3 is 16 residues long. V lost 0 bases to trimming and J lost 0 bases; unmatched junction nucleotides: 2. The germline V gene encodes CDR1 SGHDT and CDR2 YYEEEE.

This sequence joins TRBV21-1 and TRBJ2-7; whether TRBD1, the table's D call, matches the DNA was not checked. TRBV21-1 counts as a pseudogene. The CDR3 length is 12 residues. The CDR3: CASSKGMTGEDF. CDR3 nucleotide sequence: TGTGCCAGCAGCAAAGGCATGACAGGCGAGGACTTC.

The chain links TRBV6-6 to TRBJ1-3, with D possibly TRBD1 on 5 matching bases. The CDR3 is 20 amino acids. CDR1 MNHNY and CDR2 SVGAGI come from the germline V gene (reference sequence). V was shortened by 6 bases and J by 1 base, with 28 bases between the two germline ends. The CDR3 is CASSPLGGDLYSDSGNTIYF. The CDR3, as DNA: TGTGCCAGCAGCCCCCTTGGAGGGGACCTCTACTCGGATTCTGGAAACACCATATATTTT.

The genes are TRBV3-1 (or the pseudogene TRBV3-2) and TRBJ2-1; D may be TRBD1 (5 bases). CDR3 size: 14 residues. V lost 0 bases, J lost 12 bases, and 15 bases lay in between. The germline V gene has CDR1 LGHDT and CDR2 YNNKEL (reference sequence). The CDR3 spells CASSQEGARQGQFF. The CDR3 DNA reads TGTGCCAGCAGCCAAGAAGGGGCCCGACAAGGGCAGTTCTTC.